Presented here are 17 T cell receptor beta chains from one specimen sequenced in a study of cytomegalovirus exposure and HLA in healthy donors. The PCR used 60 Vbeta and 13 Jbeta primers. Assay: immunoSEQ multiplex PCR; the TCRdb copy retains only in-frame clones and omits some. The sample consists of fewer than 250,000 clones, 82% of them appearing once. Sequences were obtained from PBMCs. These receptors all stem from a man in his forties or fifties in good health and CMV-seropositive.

The CDR3 reads CASSSTETSLETQYF. The CDR3 nucleotides read TGTGCCAGCAGCTCTACGGAGACTAGCTTAGAGACCCAGTACTTC. The genes are TRBV7-2 and TRBJ2-5, with TRBD2 matching 7 bases. From germline, CDR1 is SGHTA and CDR2 FQGNSA. The junction had 9 bases not matched to a gene; V was cut back by 4 bases and J by 4 bases. This CDR3 spans 15 amino acids.

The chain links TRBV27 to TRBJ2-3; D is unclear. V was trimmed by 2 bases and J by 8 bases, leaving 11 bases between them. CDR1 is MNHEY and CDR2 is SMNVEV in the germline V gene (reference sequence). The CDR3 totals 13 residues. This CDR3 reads CASSLGPPGTQYF. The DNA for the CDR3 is TGTGCCAGCAGTTTAGGCCCCCCGGGTACGCAGTATTTT.

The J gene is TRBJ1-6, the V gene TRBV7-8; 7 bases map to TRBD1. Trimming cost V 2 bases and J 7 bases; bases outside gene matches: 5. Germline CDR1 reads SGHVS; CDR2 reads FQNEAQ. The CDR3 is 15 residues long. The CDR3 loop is CASSLRGQQNSPLHF. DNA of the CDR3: TGTGCCAGCAGCTTAAGGGGACAGCAAAATTCACCCCTCCACTTT.

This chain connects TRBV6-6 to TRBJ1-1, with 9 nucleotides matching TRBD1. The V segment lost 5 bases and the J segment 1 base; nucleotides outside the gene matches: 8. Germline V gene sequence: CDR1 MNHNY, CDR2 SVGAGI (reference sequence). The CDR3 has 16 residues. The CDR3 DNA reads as TGTGCCAGCAGTCTACAGGGGGCTCTTAGGAACACTGAAGCTTTCTTT. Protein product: CASSLQGALRNTEAFF.

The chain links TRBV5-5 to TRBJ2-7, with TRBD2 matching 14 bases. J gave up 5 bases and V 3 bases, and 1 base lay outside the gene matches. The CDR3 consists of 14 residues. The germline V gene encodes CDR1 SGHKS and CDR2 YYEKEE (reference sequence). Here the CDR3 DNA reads TGTGCCAGCAGCTGGGGACTAGCGGGAGACGAGCAGTACTTC. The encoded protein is CASSWGLAGDEQYF.

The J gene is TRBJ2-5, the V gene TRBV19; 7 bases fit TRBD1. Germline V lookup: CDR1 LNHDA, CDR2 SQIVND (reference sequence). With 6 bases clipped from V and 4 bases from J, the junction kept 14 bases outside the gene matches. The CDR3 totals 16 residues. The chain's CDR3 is CASRGDYWTGGETQYF. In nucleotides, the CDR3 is TGTGCCAGTAGAGGTGACTATTGGACAGGCGGAGAGACCCAGTACTTC.

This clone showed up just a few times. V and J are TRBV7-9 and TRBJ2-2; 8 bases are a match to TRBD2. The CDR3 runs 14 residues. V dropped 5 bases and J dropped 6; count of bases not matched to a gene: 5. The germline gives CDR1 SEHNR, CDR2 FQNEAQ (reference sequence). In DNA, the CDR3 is TGTGCCAGCAGCCCGGGACTAGATGCCGGGGAGCTGTTTTTT. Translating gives CASSPGLDAGELFF.

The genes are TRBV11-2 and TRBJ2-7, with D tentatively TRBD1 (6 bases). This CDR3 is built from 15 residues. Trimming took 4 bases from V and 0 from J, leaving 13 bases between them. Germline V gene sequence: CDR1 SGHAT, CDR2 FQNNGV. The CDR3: CASSSDRLSSYEQYF. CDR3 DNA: TGTGCCAGCAGCTCCGACAGGCTGAGCTCCTACGAGCAGTACTTC.

CDR3 amino acids: CASSPGLVTGELFF. The CDR3 nucleotides are TGTGCCAGCAGCCCGGGACTAGTCACCGGGGAGCTGTTTTTT. The chain uses TRBV7-9 and TRBJ2-2, with 8 bases aligning to TRBD2. V shed 5 bases, J shed 4 bases, and the junction held 3 bases outside the gene matches. The CDR3 is 14 residues long. Germline loops: CDR1 SEHNR, CDR2 FQNEAQ (reference sequence). Looking up the rest from reference TRBV7-9 and TRBJ2-2 gives the full variable domain: DTGVSQNPRHKITKRGQNVTFRCDPISEHNRLYWYRQTLGQGPEFLTYFQNEAQLEKSRLLSDRFSAERPKGSFSTLEIQRTEQGDSAMYLCASSPGLVTGELFFGEGSRLTVL.

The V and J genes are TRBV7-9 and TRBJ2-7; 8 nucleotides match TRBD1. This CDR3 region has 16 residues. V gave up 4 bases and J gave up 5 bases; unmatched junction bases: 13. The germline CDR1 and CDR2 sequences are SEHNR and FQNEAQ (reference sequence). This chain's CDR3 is CASSSTGQGLSHEQYF. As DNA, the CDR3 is TGTGCCAGCAGCTCAACCGGACAGGGTTTGTCTCACGAGCAGTACTTC.

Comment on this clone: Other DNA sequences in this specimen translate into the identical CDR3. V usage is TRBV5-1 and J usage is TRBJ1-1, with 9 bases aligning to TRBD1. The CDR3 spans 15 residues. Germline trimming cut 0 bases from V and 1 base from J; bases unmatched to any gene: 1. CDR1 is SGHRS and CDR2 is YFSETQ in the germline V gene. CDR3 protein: CASSLGGQGNTEAFF. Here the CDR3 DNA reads TGCGCCAGCAGCTTGGGGGGACAGGGGAACACTGAAGCTTTCTTT.

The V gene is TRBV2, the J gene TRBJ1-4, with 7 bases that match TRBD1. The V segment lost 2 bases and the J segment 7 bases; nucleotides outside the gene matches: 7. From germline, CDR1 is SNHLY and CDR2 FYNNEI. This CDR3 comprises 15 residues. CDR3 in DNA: TGTGCCAGCAGTGAAATGGGGACAGAGGGTGAAAAACTGTTTTTT. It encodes CASSEMGTEGEKLFF.

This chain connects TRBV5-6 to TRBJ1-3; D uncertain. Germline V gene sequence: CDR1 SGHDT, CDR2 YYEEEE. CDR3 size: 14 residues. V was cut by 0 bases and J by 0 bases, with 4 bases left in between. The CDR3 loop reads CASSLVASGNTIYF. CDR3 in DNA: TGTGCCAGCAGCTTGGTGGCCTCTGGAAACACCATATATTTT.

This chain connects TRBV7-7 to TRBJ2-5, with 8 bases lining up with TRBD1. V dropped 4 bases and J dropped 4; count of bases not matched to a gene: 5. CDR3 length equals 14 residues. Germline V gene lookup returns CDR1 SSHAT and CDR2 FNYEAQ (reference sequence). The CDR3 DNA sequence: TGTGCCAGCAGCTCTGGACAGGGTGGAGAGACCCAGTACTTC. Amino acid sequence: CASSSGQGGETQYF.

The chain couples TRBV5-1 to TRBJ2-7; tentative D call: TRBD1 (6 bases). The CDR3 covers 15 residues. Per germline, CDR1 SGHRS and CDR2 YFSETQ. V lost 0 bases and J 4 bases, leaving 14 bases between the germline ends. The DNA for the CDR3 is TGCGCCAGCAGCTTGGATGGTCAGGGGAAGTACGAGCAGTACTTC. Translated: CASSLDGQGKYEQYF. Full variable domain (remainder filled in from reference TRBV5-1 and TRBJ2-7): KAGVTQTPRYLIKTRGQQVTLSCSPISGHRSVSWYQQTPGQGLQFLFEYFSETQRNKGNFPGRFSGRQFSNSRSEMNVSTLELGDSALYLCASSLDGQGKYEQYFGPGTRLTVT.

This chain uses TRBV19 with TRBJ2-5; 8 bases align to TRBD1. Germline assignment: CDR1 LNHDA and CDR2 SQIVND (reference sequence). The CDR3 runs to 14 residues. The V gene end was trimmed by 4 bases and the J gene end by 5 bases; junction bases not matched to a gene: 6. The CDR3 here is CASSSPRQGETQYF. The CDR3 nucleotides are TGTGCCAGTAGTAGCCCCCGACAGGGGGAGACCCAGTACTTC.

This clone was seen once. CDR3 bases: TGCAGCGTTATCATCAGCGAACCTGAAGCTTTCTTT. Its protein product is CSVIISEPEAFF. J is TRBJ1-1 and V is TRBV29-1; unclear D gene. V was shortened by 5 bases and J by 6 bases, with 13 bases between the two germline ends. The CDR3 loop spans 12 amino acids. Germline-derived CDR1 and CDR2 are SQVTM and ANQGSEA.